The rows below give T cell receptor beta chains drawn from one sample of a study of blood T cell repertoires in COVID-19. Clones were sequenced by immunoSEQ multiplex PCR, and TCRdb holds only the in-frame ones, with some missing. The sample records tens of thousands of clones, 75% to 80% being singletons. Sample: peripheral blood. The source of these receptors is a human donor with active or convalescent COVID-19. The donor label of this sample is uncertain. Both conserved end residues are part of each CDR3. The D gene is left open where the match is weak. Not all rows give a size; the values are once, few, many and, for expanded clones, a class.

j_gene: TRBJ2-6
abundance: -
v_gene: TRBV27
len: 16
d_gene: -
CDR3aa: CASSLSRSSGANVLTF
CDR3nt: TGTGCCAGCAGTTTATCTCGGTCTTCTGGGGCCAACGTCCTGACTTTC

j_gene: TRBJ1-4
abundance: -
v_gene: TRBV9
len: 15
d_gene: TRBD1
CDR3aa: CASSLHGQGAEKLFF
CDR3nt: TGTGCCAGCAGCTTACATGGACAGGGCGCTGAAAAACTGTTTTTT

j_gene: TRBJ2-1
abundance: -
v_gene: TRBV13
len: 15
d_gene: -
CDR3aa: CASSITGTPYNEQFF
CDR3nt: TGTGCCAGCAGCATCACCGGGACTCCATACAATGAGCAGTTCTTC

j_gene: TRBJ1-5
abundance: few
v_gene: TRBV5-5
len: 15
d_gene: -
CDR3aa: CASSSIPQGGQPQHF
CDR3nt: TGTGCCAGCAGCTCCATCCCACAGGGTGGACAGCCCCAGCATTTT

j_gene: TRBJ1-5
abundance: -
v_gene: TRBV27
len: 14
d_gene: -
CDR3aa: CASSFGGVNQPQHF
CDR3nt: TGTGCCAGCAGTTTTGGCGGGGTCAATCAGCCCCAGCATTTT

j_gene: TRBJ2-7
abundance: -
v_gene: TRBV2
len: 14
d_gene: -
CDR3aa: CASSDSGGYYEQYF
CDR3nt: TGTGCCAGCAGTGATAGCGGAGGATACTACGAGCAGTACTTC

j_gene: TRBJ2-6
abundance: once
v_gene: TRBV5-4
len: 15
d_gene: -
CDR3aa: CASSSTGAGANVLTF
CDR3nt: TGTGCCAGCAGCTCCACCGGGGCTGGGGCCAACGTCCTGACTTTC

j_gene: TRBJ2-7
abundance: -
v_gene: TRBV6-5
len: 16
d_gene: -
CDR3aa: CASSYAGGLSSYEQYF
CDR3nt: TGTGCCAGCAGTTACGCAGGTGGGCTAAGCTCCTACGAGCAGTACTTC

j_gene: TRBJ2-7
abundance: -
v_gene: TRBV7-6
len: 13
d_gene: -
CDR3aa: CASSFGGYYEQYF
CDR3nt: TGTGCCAGCAGCTTCGGGGGATACTACGAGCAGTACTTC

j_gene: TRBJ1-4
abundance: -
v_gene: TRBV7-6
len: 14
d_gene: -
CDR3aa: CASSDSLLPEKLFF
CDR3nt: TGTGCCAGCAGCGACAGTCTTCTACCCGAAAAACTGTTTTTT

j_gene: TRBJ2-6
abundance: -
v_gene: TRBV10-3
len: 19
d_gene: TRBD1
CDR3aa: CAISEVSGTGGVGANVLTF
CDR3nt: TGTGCCATCAGTGAGGTATCCGGGACAGGGGGCGTTGGGGCCAACGTCCTGACTTTC

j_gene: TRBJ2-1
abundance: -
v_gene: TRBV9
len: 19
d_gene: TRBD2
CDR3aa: CASRDDTGTSGRAVREQFF
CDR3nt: TGTGCCAGCAGGGACGATACCGGGACTAGCGGGAGGGCCGTTCGTGAGCAGTTCTTC

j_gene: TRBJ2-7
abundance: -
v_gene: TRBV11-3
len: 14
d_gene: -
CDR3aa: CASSLGGDSYEQYF
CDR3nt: TGTGCCAGCAGCTTAGGGGGGGACAGCTACGAGCAGTACTTC

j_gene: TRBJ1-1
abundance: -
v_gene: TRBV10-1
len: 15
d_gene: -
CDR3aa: CASSELASGDTEAFF
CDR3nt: TGCGCCAGCAGTGAGCTGGCTTCAGGGGACACTGAAGCTTTCTTT

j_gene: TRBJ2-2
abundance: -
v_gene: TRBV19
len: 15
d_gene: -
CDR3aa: CASSRRRGATGELFF
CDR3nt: TGTGCCAGTAGTAGGCGGAGAGGAGCGACCGGGGAGCTGTTTTTT

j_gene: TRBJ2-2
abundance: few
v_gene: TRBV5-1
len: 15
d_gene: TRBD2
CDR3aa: CASSSSGRAPGELFF
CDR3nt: TGCGCCAGCAGTTCCAGCGGGAGGGCCCCCGGGGAGCTGTTTTTT

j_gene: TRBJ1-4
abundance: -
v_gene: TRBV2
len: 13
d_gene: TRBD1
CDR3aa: CASSGTGNEKLFF
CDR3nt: TGTGCCAGCAGTGGGACAGGGAATGAAAAACTGTTTTTT

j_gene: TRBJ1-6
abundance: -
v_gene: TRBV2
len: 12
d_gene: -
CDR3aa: CASSADNSPLHF
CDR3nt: TGTGCCAGCAGCGCAGATAATTCACCCCTCCACTTT

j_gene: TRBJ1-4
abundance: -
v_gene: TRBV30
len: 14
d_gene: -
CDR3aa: CALGGGYENEKLFF
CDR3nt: TGTGCCCTCGGGGGAGGGTATGAGAATGAAAAACTGTTTTTT